This passage covers 27 T cell receptor beta chains from one sample sequenced in a study of Graves' ophthalmopathy and Graves' hyperthyroidism. RNA transcripts served as template for amplifying TCR beta CDR3 sequences. Scientists carried out first-round RT-PCR using HTBI primers and then a second-round multiplex PCR. Each CDR3 protein is one row after TCRdb ran MiXCR on the multiplex PCR reads. The sample holds 200,000 to 300,000 distinct CDR3 sequences, 45% seen once. The sequencing input was peripheral blood. These receptors came from an adult man with Graves' ophthalmopathy.

The sample holds a few counts of this clonotype. The J gene is TRBJ2-7, the V gene TRBV28, with a possible D match to TRBD2 (6 bases). The CDR3 has 14 amino acids. CDR1 and CDR2 from the germline V gene are MDHEN and SYDVKM. The V and J ends lost 6 bases and 3 bases respectively, with 15 bases between them. CDR3 sequence: CASRLPGLYYEQYF. The CDR3 coding sequence is TGTGCCAGCAGATTACCGGGACTCTACTACGAGCAGTACTTC.

The chain combines TRBV7-3 with TRBJ2-7; TRBD2 might be the D (5 bases). V shed 5 bases and J shed 6 bases, with 20 bases lying between them. This CDR3 has 15 residues. CDR1 is SGHTA and CDR2 is FQGTGA in the germline V gene. The CDR3, as DNA: TGTGCCAGCAGCCAACTACTAGGGTCGACCGCCGAGCAGTACTTC. It encodes CASSQLLGSTAEQYF.

This clonotype has more than one count but fewer than ten. This chain joins TRBV7-3 and TRBJ2-2; D is undetermined. The V gene lost 1 base and the J gene lost 1 base, with 4 bases spanning the gap. The CDR3 loop spans 14 amino acids. Germline V gives CDR1 SGHTA, CDR2 FQGTGA. CDR3 sequence: CASSLRWNTGELFF. The DNA of the CDR3 is TGTGCCAGCAGCTTAAGATGGAACACCGGGGAGCTGTTTTTT.

The V gene is TRBV28, the J gene TRBJ2-6; TRBD1 matches at 8 bases. Germline loops: CDR1 MDHEN, CDR2 SYDVKM. The CDR3 spans 19 residues. V was clipped by 4 bases and J by 0 bases; unmatched bases: 11. CDR3 region: CASSSDRVFGHSGANVLTF. The CDR3, as DNA: TGTGCCAGCAGTTCGGACAGGGTTTTTGGGCACTCTGGGGCCAACGTCCTGACTTTC.

The genes are TRBV6-1 and TRBJ2-2; TRBD2 agrees at 12 bases. The V and J ends lost 11 bases and 4 bases, in that order; junction bases with no gene match: 5. This CDR3 comprises 14 residues. Germline V gene sequence: CDR1 MNHNS, CDR2 SASEGT. The CDR3 bases are TGTGCCGCCAGGACTAGCGGGACCACCGGGGAGCTGTTTTTT. It yields the protein CAARTSGTTGELFF.

The sample holds a few counts of this clonotype. This rearrangement joins TRBV19 to TRBJ1-2; 10 bases line up with TRBD1. Germline CDR1 is LNHDA and CDR2 is SQIVND (reference sequence). Germline trimming cut 5 bases from V and 3 bases from J; bases unmatched to any gene: 6. The CDR3 sequence is 15 residues long. CDR3 nucleotides: TGTGCCAGTAGTCCTGACAGGGGGCTAGACTATGGCTACACCTTC. Encoded protein: CASSPDRGLDYGYTF.

To note about this clonotype: In this CDR3 the conserved last residue, phenylalanine or tryptophan, is missing, so a read error is likely. V usage is TRBV12-3 or TRBV12-4 and J usage is TRBJ2-5; D unclear. V was clipped by 1 base and J by 7 bases, with 7 bases between them. The CDR3 contains 12 residues. The CDR3 coding sequence is TGTGCCAGCAGTTTAGGGACCGGGACCCAGTACCTC. Translating it yields CASSLGTGTQYL.

The chain combines TRBV7-2 with TRBJ2-3; D is unclear. The CDR3 runs to 13 residues. Trimming stripped 2 bases from V and 4 bases from J, with 7 bases between. CDR1 is SGHTA and CDR2 is FQGNSA in the germline V gene. The CDR3 region has the DNA TGTGCCAGCAGCTTATTAACCGCAGATACGCAGTATTTT. Encoded protein: CASSLLTADTQYF.

This clonotype has only a few counts. V usage is TRBV7-3 and J usage is TRBJ1-2, with 7 bases lining up with TRBD1. CDR3 length: 14 residues. Germline trimming cut 1 base from V and 7 bases from J; bases unmatched to any gene: 6. The germline gives CDR1 SGHTA, CDR2 FQGTGA. The DNA for the CDR3 is TGTGCCAGCAGCTTAATGACAGGGTTCGGTGGCTACACCTTC. Translation: CASSLMTGFGGYTF.

The V gene is TRBV12-3 or TRBV12-4, the J gene TRBJ1-2; D is undetermined. V shed 3 bases and J shed 4 bases, with 15 bases lying between them. The CDR3 is 15 residues long. CDR3 sequence (DNA): TGTGCCAGCAGTTTCTCGGCCAGGATGAGCTATGGCTACACCTTC. It specifies CASSFSARMSYGYTF.

This chain joins TRBV20-1 and TRBJ1-1, with D perhaps TRBD1 (6 bases). V lost 0 bases and J lost 11, with 13 bases in between. Per germline, CDR1 DFQATT and CDR2 SNEGSKA (reference sequence). The CDR3 contains 12 residues. This chain's CDR3 is CSARDVGQFAFF. DNA of the CDR3: TGCAGTGCTAGAGATGTCGGACAGTTCGCTTTCTTT.

The rearrangement uses TRBV7-3 and TRBJ2-2; 7 nucleotides agree with TRBD1. The germline V gene has CDR1 SGHTA and CDR2 FQGTGA. This CDR3 has 15 residues. V was clipped by 5 bases and J by 7 bases; unmatched bases: 10. The CDR3, as DNA: TGTGCCAGCAGCCCTTATAGGGGGCTTCACGGGGAGCTGTTTTTT. This codes for CASSPYRGLHGELFF.

J is TRBJ2-2 and V is TRBV7-3; D is possibly TRBD2 (6 bases). CDR3 length: 15 residues. CDR1 is SGHTA, CDR2 FQGTGA, per germline. Trimming removed 5 bases at V and 5 bases at J, with 15 bases between. CDR3 residues: CASSVGGGGTGELFF. In DNA, the CDR3 is TGTGCCAGCAGCGTCGGGGGTGGAGGTACCGGGGAGCTGTTTTTT.

The chain employs TRBV6-5 and TRBJ2-2, with D tentatively TRBD1 (5 bases). The CDR3 loop spans 13 amino acids. Germline CDR1 is MNHEY and CDR2 is SVGAGI. Trimming took off 8 bases at V and 5 bases at J, with 12 bases between the two ends. The CDR3 here is CASRSPGTGELFF. CDR3 coding DNA: TGTGCCAGCCGAAGTCCAGGGACCGGGGAGCTGTTTTTT.

The V call is TRBV20-1, the J call TRBJ1-1; D remains ambiguous. The CDR3 contains 11 residues. Germline V gives CDR1 DFQATT, CDR2 SNEGSKA (reference sequence). V was shortened by 0 bases and J by 8 bases, with 7 bases between the two germline ends. The CDR3 reads CSARDGGEAFF. The CDR3, as DNA: TGCAGTGCTAGAGATGGAGGGGAAGCTTTCTTT.

At least ten counts were recorded for this clonotype. The chain carries TRBV29-1 and TRBJ2-6; 8 bases line up with TRBD1. Germline CDR1 reads SQVTM; CDR2 reads ANQGSEA. Trimming at V came to 4 bases and at J to 4 bases, leaving 18 bases not matched to a gene. This CDR3 is 19 amino acids long. CDR3 amino acids: CSVASFTDRDRSGANVLTF. In DNA form, the CDR3 reads TGCAGCGTTGCCTCTTTTACGGACAGGGACAGGTCCGGGGCCAACGTCCTGACTTTC.

The chain joins TRBV20-1 to TRBJ2-7; D is unresolved. Germline assignment: CDR1 DFQATT and CDR2 SNEGSKA (reference sequence). The ends were cut back, 3 bases at V and 2 bases at J, with 11 bases in the middle. This CDR3 has 13 amino acids. This CDR3 is CSARDWPTYEQYF. The CDR3 region has the DNA TGCAGTGCTAGGGATTGGCCAACCTACGAGCAGTACTTC.

The rearrangement uses TRBV25-1 and TRBJ1-5; 7 bases are shared with TRBD1. Per germline, CDR1 MGHDK and CDR2 SYGVNS. V was pared by 6 bases and J by 2 bases, with 7 bases of the junction left unmatched. This CDR3 has 15 residues. Here the CDR3 DNA reads TGTGCCAGCAGCCCGACAGGGAACGGCAATCAGCCCCAGCATTTT. Translating gives CASSPTGNGNQPQHF.

The chain joins TRBV25-1 to TRBJ1-1; possible D gene TRBD1, 5 bases. This CDR3 has 18 amino acids. Germline-derived CDR1 and CDR2 are MGHDK and SYGVNS. Trimming removed 8 bases from V and 0 bases from J, with 25 bases in between. This chain's CDR3 is CASSVLALGTTVNTEAFF. The CDR3 region has the DNA TGTGCCAGCTCGGTCCTCGCCCTAGGGACCACGGTGAACACTGAAGCTTTCTTT.

The chain has TRBV10-3 and TRBJ2-7; weak D call: TRBD1 (6 bases). V lost 5 bases, J lost 3 bases, and 11 bases lay in between. In germline, CDR1 is ENHRY, CDR2 SYGVKD. The CDR3 consists of 13 residues. CDR3 DNA: TGTGCCATCAGTACTAGGGACAACTACGAGCAGTACTTC. The encoded protein is CAISTRDNYEQYF.

The V call is TRBV6-1, the J call TRBJ2-7; D ambiguous. Looked up from germline, CDR1 is MNHNS and CDR2 is SASEGT. The V end was cut by 8 bases, the J end by 3 bases, with 11 bases between. This CDR3 region has 12 residues. The CDR3, as DNA: TGTGCCAGCTATCAACTGGACTACGAGCAGTACTTC. Translating gives CASYQLDYEQYF.

The rearrangement uses TRBV7-9 and TRBJ2-3; TRBD1 might be the D (6 bases). CDR3 length: 13 residues. V gave up 5 bases and J gave up 3 bases, with 9 bases separating them. The germline gives CDR1 SEHNR, CDR2 FQNEAQ (reference sequence). CDR3 sequence reads: CASSPQGTDTQYF. The CDR3 DNA sequence: TGTGCCAGCAGCCCACAGGGAACAGATACGCAGTATTTT.

This clonotype was seen only a few times. This chain uses TRBV20-1 with TRBJ1-4, with 10 positions matching TRBD1. This CDR3 comprises 13 residues. The germline gives CDR1 DFQATT, CDR2 SNEGSKA (reference sequence). Unmatched junction bases numbered 3, after V lost 5 bases and J lost 6 bases. DNA of the CDR3: TGCAGTGCTGAGGACAGGGGGGATGAAAAACTGTTTTTT. Protein: CSAEDRGDEKLFF.

This clonotype was seen at least ten times. The chain recombines TRBV24-1 with TRBJ2-2; D is uncertain. The CDR3 length is 15 residues. V lost 3 bases and J lost 6, with 13 bases in between. Germline loops: CDR1 KGHDR, CDR2 SFDVKD. The CDR3 nucleotides read TGTGCCACCAGTGATCCCGCAGTCGGTGCCGGGGAGCTGTTTTTT. The encoded protein is CATSDPAVGAGELFF.

The gene calls are TRBV4-1 and TRBJ1-3; no clear D. The V end lost 4 bases, the J end lost 4 bases, and 8 bases lay between the germline ends. CDR1 and CDR2 (germline): MGHRA, YSYEKL. The length of the CDR3 is 13 residues. The CDR3 region has the DNA TGCGCCAGCAGCCCCCCCAGAGGAAACACCATATATTTT. Protein: CASSPPRGNTIYF.

The J gene is TRBJ1-2, the V gene TRBV10-3, with D possibly being TRBD1 (5 bases). Trimming removed 6 bases at V and 4 bases at J, with 12 bases between. This CDR3 contains 13 residues. Looked up from germline, CDR1 is ENHRY and CDR2 is SYGVKD. CDR3 region: CAISPGHGYGYTF. CDR3 sequence (DNA): TGTGCCATCAGCCCGGGGCATGGCTATGGCTACACCTTC.

The V and J genes are TRBV19 and TRBJ2-7; TRBD2 aligns across 9 bases. The J call may be incorrect, as the DNA end agrees better with TRBJ2-1. The CDR3 totals 14 residues. CDR1 and CDR2 (germline): LNHDA, SQIVND (reference sequence). The CDR3, as DNA: TGTGCCAGTAGTCTAGCGGGAATTCTCAATGAGCAGTTCTTC. Protein: CASSLAGILNEQFF.